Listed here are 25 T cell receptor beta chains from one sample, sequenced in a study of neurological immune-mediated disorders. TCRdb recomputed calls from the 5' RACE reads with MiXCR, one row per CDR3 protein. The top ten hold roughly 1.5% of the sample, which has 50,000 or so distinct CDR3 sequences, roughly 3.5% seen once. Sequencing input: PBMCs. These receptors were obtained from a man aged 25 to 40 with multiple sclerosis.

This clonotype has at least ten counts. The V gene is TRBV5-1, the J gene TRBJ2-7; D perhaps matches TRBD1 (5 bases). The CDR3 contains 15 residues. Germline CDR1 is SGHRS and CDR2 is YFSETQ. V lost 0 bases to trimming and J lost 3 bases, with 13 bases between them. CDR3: CASSLDPTVLYEQYF. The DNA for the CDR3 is TGCGCCAGCAGCTTGGACCCGACAGTCCTCTACGAGCAGTACTTC.

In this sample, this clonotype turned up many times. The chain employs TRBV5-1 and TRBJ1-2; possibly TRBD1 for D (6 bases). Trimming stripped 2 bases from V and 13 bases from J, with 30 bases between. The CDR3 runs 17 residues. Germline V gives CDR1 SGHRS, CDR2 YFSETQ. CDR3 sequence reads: CASSFSSGSPEVGAATF. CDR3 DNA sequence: TGCGCCAGCAGCTTCTCTAGCGGGTCCCCTGAGGTGGGGGCAGCCACCTTC.

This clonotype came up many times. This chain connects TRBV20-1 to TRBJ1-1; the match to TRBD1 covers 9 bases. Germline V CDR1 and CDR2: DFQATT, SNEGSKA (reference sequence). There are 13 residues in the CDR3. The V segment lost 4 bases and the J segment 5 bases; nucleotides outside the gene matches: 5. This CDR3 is CSATRDRETEAFF. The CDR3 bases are TGCAGTGCTACCCGGGACAGGGAAACTGAAGCTTTCTTT.

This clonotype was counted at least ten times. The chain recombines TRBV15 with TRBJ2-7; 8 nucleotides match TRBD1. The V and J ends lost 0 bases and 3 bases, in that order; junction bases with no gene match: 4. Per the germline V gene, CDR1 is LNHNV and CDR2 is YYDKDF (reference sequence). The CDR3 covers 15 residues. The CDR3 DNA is TGTGCCACCAGCAGAGAGGCCACAGGGGGCTACGAGCAGTACTTC. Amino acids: CATSREATGGYEQYF.

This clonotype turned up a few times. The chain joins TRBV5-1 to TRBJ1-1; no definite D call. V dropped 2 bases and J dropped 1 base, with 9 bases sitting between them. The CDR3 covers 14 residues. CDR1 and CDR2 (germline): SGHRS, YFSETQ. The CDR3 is CASSLGIGNTEAFF. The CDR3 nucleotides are TGCGCCAGCAGCTTAGGAATAGGGAACACTGAAGCTTTCTTT. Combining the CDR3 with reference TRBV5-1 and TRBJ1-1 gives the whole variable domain KAGVTQTPRYLIKTRGQQVTLSCSPISGHRSVSWYQQTPGQGLQFLFEYFSETQRNKGNFPGRFSGRQFSNSRSEMNVSTLELGDSALYLCASSLGIGNTEAFFGQGTRLTVV.

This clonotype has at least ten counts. The CDR3: CASSLRLRAGSTDTQYF. The CDR3 DNA reads TGTGCCAGCAGCTTAAGGCTTCGAGCGGGGAGCACAGATACGCAGTATTTT. The chain has TRBV7-9 and TRBJ2-3, with 7 bases matching TRBD2. V was clipped by 2 bases and J by 0 bases; unmatched bases: 8. This CDR3 comprises 17 residues. Germline-derived CDR1 and CDR2 are SEHNR and FQNEAQ (reference sequence).

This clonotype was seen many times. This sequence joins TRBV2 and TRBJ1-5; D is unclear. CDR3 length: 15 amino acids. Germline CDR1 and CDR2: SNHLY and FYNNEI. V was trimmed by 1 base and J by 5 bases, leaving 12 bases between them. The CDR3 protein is CASSEEGGPYQPQHF. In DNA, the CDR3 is TGTGCCAGCAGTGAAGAGGGCGGGCCCTATCAGCCCCAGCATTTT.

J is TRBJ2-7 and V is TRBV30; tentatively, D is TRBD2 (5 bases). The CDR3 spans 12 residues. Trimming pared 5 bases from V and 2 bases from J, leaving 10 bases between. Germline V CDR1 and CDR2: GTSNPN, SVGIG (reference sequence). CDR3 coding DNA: TGTGCCTGGCGGGGATCAACCTACGAGCAGTACTTC. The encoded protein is CAWRGSTYEQYF.

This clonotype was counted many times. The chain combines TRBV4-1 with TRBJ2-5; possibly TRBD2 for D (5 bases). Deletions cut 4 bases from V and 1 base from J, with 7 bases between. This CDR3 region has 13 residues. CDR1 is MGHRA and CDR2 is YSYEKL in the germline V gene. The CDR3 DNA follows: TGCGCCAGCAGCCGAGGGTCCCAAGAGACCCAGTACTTC. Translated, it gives CASSRGSQETQYF.

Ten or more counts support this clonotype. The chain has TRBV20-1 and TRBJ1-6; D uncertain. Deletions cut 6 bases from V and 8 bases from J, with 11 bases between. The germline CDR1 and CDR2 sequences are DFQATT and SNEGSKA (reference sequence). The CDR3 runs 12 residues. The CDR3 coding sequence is TGCAGTGCCGAGAGTGGGGATTCACCCCTCCACTTT. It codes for CSAESGDSPLHF.

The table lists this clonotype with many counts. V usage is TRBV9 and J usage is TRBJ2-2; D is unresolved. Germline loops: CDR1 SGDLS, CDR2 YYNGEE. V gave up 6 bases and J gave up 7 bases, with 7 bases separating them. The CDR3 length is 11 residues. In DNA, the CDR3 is TGTGCCAGCACCCATGGCGGGGAGCTGTTTTTT. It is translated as CASTHGGELFF.

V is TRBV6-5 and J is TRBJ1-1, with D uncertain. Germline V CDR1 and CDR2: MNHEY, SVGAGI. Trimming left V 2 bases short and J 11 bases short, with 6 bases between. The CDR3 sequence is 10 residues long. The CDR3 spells CASSYPGAFF. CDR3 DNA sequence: TGTGCCAGCAGTTACCCCGGGGCTTTCTTT.

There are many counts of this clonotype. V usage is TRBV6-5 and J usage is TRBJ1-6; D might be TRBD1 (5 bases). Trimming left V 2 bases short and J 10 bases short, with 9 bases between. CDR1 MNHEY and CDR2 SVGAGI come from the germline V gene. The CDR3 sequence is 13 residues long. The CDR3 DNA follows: TGTGCCAGCAGTTACGGGGGTGGCTCACCCCTCCACTTT. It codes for CASSYGGGSPLHF.

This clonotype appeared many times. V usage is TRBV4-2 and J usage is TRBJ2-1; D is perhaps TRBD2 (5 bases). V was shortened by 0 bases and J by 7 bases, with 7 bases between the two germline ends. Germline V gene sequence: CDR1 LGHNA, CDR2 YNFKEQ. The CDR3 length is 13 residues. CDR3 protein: CASSQDSVNEQFF. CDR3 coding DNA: TGTGCCAGCAGCCAAGATAGCGTTAATGAGCAGTTCTTC.

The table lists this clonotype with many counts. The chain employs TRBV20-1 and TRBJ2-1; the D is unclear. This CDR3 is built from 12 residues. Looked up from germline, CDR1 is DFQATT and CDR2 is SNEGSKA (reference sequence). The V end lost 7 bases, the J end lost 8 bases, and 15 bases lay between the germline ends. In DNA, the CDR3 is TGCAGTGTCAAAAGCCCGCTAGATGAGCAGTTCTTC. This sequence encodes CSVKSPLDEQFF.

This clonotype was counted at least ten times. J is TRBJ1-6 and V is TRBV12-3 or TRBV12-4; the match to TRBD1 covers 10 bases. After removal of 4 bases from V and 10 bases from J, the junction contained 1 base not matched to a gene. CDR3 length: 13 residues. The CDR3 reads CASSWDRGSPLHF. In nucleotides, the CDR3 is TGTGCCAGCAGTTGGGACAGGGGCTCACCCCTCCACTTT.

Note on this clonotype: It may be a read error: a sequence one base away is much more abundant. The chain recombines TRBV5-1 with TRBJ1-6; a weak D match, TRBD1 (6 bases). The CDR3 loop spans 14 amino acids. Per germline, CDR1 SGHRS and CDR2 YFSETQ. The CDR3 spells CASSSKQGSSPLNF. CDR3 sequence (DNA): TGCGCCAGCAGCTCCAAACAGGGAAGTTCACCCCTCAACTTT.

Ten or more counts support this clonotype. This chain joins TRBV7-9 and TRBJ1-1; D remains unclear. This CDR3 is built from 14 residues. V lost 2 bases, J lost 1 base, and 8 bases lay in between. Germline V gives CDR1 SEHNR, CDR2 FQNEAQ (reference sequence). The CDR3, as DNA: TGTGCCAGCAGCTTACTTCCCCGGAACACTGAAGCTTTCTTT. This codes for CASSLLPRNTEAFF.

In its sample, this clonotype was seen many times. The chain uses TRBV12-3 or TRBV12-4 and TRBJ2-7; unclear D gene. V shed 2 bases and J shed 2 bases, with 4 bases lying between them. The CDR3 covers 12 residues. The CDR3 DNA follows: TGTGCCAGCAGTTTAAACACCTACGAGCAGTACTTC. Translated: CASSLNTYEQYF.

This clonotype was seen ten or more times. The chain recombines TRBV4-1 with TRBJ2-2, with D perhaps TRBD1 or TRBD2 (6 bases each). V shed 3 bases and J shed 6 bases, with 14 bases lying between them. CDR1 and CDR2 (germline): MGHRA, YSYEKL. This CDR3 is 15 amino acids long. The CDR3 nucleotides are TGCGCCAGCAGCCACTTTACCGGGGGCGCCGGGGAGCTGTTTTTT. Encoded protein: CASSHFTGGAGELFF.

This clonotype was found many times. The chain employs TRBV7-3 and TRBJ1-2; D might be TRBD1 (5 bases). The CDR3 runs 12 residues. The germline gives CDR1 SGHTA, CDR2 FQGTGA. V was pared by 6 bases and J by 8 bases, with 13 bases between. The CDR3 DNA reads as TGTGCCAGCAGTGAGGGGTTCGGGGGCTACACCTTC. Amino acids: CASSEGFGGYTF. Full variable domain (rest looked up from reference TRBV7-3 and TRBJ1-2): GAGVSQTPSNKVTEKGKYVELRCDPISGHTALYWYRQSLGQGPEFLIYFQGTGAADDSGLPNDRFFAVRPEGSVSTLKIQRTERGDSAVYLCASSEGFGGYTFGSGTRLTVV.

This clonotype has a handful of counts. The CDR3 nucleotides are TGTGCCAGCAGCCTCCGACAGGGCCTTAATGAGCAGTTCTTC. Protein: CASSLRQGLNEQFF. The rearrangement links TRBV14 to TRBJ2-1; 7 bases align to TRBD1. This CDR3 has 14 residues. Germline lookup yields CDR1 SGHDN and CDR2 FVKESK. V trimming: 4 bases; J trimming: 7 bases; junction bases outside the gene matches: 7.

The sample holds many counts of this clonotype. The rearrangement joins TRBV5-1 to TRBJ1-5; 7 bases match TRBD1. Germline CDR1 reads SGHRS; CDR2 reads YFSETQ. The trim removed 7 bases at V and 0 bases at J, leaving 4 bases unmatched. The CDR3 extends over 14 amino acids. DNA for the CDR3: TGCGCCAGCCGACAGGGTTATAGCAATCAGCCCCAGCATTTT. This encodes CASRQGYSNQPQHF.

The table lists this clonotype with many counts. CDR3 sequence (DNA): TGTGCCAGCAGCGGGCGGGGCGGGGAGCTGTTTTTT. Translated, it gives CASSGRGGELFF. The chain joins TRBV6-2 or TRBV6-3 to TRBJ2-2; D might be TRBD2 (6 bases). Germline V CDR1 and CDR2: MNHEY, SVGEGT. The CDR3 is 12 residues long. V lost 6 bases, J lost 7 bases, and 9 bases lay in between.

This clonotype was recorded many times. The CDR3 spells CASSLVRGMNTEAFF. The CDR3 DNA follows: TGCGCCAGCAGCTTGGTAAGAGGGATGAACACTGAAGCTTTCTTT. The gene calls are TRBV5-1 and TRBJ1-1; D is unresolved. Trimming pared 0 bases from V and 0 bases from J, leaving 9 bases between. Germline CDR1 SGHRS, CDR2 YFSETQ. There are 15 residues in the CDR3.